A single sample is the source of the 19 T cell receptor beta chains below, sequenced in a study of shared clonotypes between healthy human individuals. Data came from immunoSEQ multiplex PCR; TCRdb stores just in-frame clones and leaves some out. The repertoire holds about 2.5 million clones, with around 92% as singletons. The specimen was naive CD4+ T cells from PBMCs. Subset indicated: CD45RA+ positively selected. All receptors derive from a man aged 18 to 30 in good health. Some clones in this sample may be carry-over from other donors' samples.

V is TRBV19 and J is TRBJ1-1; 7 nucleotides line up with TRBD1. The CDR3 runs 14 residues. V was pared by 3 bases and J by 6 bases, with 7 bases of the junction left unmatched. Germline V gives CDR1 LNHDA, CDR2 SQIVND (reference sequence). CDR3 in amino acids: CASSIVTGEAEAFF. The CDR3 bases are TGTGCCAGTAGTATTGTAACAGGGGAAGCTGAAGCTTTCTTT. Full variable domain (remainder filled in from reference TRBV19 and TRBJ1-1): DGGITQSPKYLFRKEGQNVTLSCEQNLNHDAMYWYRQDPGQGLRLIYYSQIVNDFQKGDIAEGYSVSREKKESFPLTVTSAQKNPTAFYLCASSIVTGEAEAFFGQGTRLTVV.

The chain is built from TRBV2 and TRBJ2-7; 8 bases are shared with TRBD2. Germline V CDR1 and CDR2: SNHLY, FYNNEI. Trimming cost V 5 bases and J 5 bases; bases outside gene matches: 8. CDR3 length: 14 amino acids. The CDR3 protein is CASSTRGRKNEQYF. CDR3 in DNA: TGTGCCAGCAGTACGCGCGGGAGGAAAAACGAGCAGTACTTC.

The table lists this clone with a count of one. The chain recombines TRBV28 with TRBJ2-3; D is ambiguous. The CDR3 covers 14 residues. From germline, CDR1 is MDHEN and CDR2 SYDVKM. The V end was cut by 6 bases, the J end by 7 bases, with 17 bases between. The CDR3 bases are TGTGCCAGCAGGCCCAGGCTACGGGTGAATACGCAGTATTTT. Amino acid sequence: CASRPRLRVNTQYF. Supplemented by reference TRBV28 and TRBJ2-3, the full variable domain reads DVKVTQSSRYLVKRTGEKVFLECVQDMDHENMFWYRQDPGLGLRLIYFSYDVKMKEKGDIPEGYSVSREKKERFSLILESASTNQTSMYLCASRPRLRVNTQYFGPGTRLTVL.

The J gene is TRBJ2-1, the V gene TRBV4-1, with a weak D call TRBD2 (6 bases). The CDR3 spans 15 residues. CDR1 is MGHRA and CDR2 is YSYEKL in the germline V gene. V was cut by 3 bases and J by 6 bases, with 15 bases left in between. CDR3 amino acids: CASSQPHAGINEQFF. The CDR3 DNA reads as TGCGCCAGCAGCCAGCCGCATGCGGGAATCAATGAGCAGTTCTTC.

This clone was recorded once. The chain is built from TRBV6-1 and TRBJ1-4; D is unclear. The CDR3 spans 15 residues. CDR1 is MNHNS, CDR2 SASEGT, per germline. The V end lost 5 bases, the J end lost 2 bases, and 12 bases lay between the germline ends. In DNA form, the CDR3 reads TGTGCCAGCAGTCGAAACATGGTGACTAATGAAAAACTGTTTTTT. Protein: CASSRNMVTNEKLFF.

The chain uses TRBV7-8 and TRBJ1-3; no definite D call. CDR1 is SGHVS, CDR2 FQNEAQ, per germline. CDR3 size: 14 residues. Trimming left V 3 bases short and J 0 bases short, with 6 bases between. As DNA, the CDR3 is TGTGCCAGCAGCTTGGGTATCTCTGGAAACACCATATATTTT. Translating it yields CASSLGISGNTIYF.

The CDR3 loop reads CASTLFPGQGASGYTF. CDR3 nucleotides: TGTGCCAGCACCTTATTCCCGGGACAGGGGGCAAGTGGCTACACCTTC. This rearrangement joins TRBV6-4 to TRBJ1-2; 12 nucleotides agree with TRBD1. Germline assignment: CDR1 MRHNA and CDR2 SNTAGT. This CDR3 region has 16 residues. The V and J ends lost 7 bases and 7 bases, in that order; junction bases with no gene match: 13.

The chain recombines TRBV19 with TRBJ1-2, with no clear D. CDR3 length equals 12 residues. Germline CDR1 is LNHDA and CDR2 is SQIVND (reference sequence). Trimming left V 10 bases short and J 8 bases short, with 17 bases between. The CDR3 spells CAIPALPSGYTF. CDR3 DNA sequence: TGTGCCATTCCGGCCTTACCATCCGGCTACACCTTC.

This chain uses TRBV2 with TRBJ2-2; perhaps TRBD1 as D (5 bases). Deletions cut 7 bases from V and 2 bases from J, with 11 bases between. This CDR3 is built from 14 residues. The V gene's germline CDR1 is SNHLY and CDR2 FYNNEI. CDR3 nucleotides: TGTGCCAGCAAGGGCCAGGGAAACACCGGGGAGCTGTTTTTT. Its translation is CASKGQGNTGELFF.

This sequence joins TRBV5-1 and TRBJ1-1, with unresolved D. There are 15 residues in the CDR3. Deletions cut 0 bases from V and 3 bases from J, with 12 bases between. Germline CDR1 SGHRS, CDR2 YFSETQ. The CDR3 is CASSLGPGVHTEAFF. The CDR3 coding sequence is TGCGCCAGCAGCTTGGGTCCGGGTGTGCACACTGAAGCTTTCTTT.

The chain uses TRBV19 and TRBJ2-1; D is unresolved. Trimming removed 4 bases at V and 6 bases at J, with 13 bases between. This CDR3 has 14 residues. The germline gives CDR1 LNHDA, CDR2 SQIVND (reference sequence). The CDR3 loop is CASSNGRARNEQFF. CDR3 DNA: TGTGCCAGTAGTAACGGACGGGCCCGCAATGAGCAGTTCTTC. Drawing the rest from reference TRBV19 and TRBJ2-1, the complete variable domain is DGGITQSPKYLFRKEGQNVTLSCEQNLNHDAMYWYRQDPGQGLRLIYYSQIVNDFQKGDIAEGYSVSREKKESFPLTVTSAQKNPTAFYLCASSNGRARNEQFFGPGTRLTVL.

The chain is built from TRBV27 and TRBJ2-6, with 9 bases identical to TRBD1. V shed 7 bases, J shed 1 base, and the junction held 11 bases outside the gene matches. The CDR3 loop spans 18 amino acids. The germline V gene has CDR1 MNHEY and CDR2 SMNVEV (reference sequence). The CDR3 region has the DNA TGTGCCAGCACGACCGCGTGGGACAGGGCTTCTGGGGCCAACGTCCTGACTTTC. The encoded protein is CASTTAWDRASGANVLTF.

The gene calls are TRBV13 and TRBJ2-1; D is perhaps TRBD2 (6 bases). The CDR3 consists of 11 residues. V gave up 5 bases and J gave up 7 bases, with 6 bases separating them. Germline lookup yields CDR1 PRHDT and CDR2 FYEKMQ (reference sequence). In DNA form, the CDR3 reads TGTGCCAGCAGCGCGGGGAATGAGCAGTTCTTC. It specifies CASSAGNEQFF.

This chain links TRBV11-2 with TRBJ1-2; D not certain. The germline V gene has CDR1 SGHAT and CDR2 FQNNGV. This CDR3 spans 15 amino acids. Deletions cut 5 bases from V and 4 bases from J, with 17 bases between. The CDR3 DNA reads TGTGCCAGCAGCGTATCCACCGGGGAGGGCTATGGCTACACCTTC. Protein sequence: CASSVSTGEGYGYTF.

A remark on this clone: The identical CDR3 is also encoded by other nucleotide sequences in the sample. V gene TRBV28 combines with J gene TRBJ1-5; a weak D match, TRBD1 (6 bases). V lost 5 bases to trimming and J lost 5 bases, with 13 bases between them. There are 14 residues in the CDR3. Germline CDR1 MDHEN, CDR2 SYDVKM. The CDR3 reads CASSLQGAYQPQHF. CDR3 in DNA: TGTGCCAGCAGTCTACAGGGAGCTTATCAGCCCCAGCATTTT.

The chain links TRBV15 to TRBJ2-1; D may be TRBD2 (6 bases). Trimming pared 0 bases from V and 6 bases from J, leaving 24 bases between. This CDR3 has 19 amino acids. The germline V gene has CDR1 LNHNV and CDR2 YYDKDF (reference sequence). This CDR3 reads CATSRDSWLARSRGNEQFF. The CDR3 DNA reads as TGTGCCACCAGCAGAGATAGCTGGCTAGCGAGATCGCGGGGCAATGAGCAGTTCTTC.

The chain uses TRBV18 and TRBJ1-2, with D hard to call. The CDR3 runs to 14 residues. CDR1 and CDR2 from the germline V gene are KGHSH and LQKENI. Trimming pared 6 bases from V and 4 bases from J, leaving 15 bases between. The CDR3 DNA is TGTGCCAGCTCCCCGGTGTTCAGCGGCTATGGCTACACCTTC. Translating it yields CASSPVFSGYGYTF.

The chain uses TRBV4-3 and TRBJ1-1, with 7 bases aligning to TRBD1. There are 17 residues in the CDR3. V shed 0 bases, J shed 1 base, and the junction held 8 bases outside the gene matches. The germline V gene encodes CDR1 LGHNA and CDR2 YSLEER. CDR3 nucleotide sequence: TGCGCCAGCAGCCAAGATCTGGCAGGGGGAAGGAACACTGAAGCTTTCTTT. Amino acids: CASSQDLAGGRNTEAFF.

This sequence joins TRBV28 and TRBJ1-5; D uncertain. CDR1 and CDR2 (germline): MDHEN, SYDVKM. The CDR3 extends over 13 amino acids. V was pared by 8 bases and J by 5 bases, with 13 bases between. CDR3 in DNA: TGTGCCAGCCTGACCCAACTGGATCAGCCCCAGCATTTT. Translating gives CASLTQLDQPQHF.